A selection of T cell receptor beta chains follows, all from one sample in a study of identical twins. TCRdb independently ran MiXCR on the 5' RACE reads; one entry per CDR3 protein. The sample carries roughly 1.6 million distinct CDR3 sequences, around 29% recorded once. The sequencing sample was made of cord blood. The receptor set was obtained from a newborn girl in good health. CDR3s include the opening cysteine and the closing phenylalanine or tryptophan. Each record gives: V gene, D gene, clone size, J gene, CDR3 protein, CDR3 DNA. The D gene is left open where the match is weak. Size is stated for part of the rows, as once, few or many counts, or as a class when the clone is expanded.

v_gene: TRBV10-3
d_gene: TRBD1
abundance: few
j_gene: TRBJ1-1
CDR3aa: CAIRPVLTGATEAFF
CDR3nt: TGTGCCATCAGACCAGTACTAACAGGGGCAACTGAAGCTTTCTTT

v_gene: TRBV20-1
d_gene: NA
abundance: once
j_gene: TRBJ2-3
CDR3aa: CSARDKVLLALPTDTQYF
CDR3nt: TGCAGTGCTAGAGATAAGGTCTTGCTAGCGTTACCTACAGATACGCAGTATTTT

v_gene: TRBV5-6
d_gene: NA
abundance: NA
j_gene: TRBJ2-5
CDR3aa: CASSGRTDEETQYF
CDR3nt: TGTGCCAGCAGCGGACGGACTGACGAAGAGACCCAGTACTTC

v_gene: TRBV11-2
d_gene: TRBD2
abundance: NA
j_gene: TRBJ2-3
CDR3aa: CASSVRRVSGRPTDTQYF
CDR3nt: TGTGCCAGCAGCGTACGACGAGTTAGCGGGAGGCCGACAGATACGCAGTATTTT

v_gene: TRBV5-6
d_gene: NA
abundance: NA
j_gene: TRBJ2-7
CDR3aa: CASSLMSSRSYEQYF
CDR3nt: TGTGCCAGCAGCTTGATGAGCTCTCGGTCCTACGAGCAGTACTTC

v_gene: TRBV28
d_gene: NA
abundance: NA
j_gene: TRBJ1-5
CDR3aa: CASSLSRQDSNQPQHF
CDR3nt: TGTGCCAGCAGTTTGTCTCGACAGGATAGCAATCAGCCCCAGCATTTT

v_gene: TRBV20-1
d_gene: TRBD2
abundance: NA
j_gene: TRBJ2-7
CDR3aa: CSACGTSGTYEQYF
CDR3nt: TGCAGTGCTTGCGGGACTAGCGGGACCTACGAGCAGTACTTC

v_gene: TRBV18
d_gene: NA
abundance: few
j_gene: TRBJ2-3
CDR3aa: CASSPSFPGRFLDTQYF
CDR3nt: TGTGCCAGCTCACCTTCGTTTCCGGGACGGTTCTTAGATACGCAGTATTTT

v_gene: TRBV12-3/TRBV12-4
d_gene: NA
abundance: few
j_gene: TRBJ2-1
CDR3aa: CASSFALSRYNEQFF
CDR3nt: TGTGCCAGCAGTTTCGCACTAAGCCGCTACAATGAGCAGTTCTTC

v_gene: TRBV5-1
d_gene: NA
abundance: NA
j_gene: TRBJ2-1
CDR3aa: CATSSPPYNEQFF
CDR3nt: TGCGCCACCTCAAGTCCCCCTTACAATGAGCAGTTCTTC

v_gene: TRBV27
d_gene: TRBD1
abundance: few
j_gene: TRBJ1-2
CDR3aa: CASSKVWLTGGQYGYTF
CDR3nt: TGTGCCAGCAGTAAAGTCTGGCTCACAGGGGGTCAGTATGGCTACACCTTC

v_gene: TRBV9
d_gene: NA
abundance: few
j_gene: TRBJ2-1
CDR3aa: CASSAKSRGGLGEQFF
CDR3nt: TGTGCCAGCAGCGCCAAATCGAGGGGGGGGCTTGGTGAGCAGTTCTTC

v_gene: TRBV11-2
d_gene: NA
abundance: NA
j_gene: TRBJ2-7
CDR3aa: CASSLIPGYEQYF
CDR3nt: TGTGCCAGCAGCTTAATTCCGGGGTACGAGCAGTACTTC

v_gene: TRBV20-1
d_gene: TRBD1
abundance: NA
j_gene: TRBJ1-2
CDR3aa: CSASSDRTGYGYTF
CDR3nt: TGCAGTGCTAGCTCGGACAGGACGGGCTATGGCTACACCTTC